This is a list of T cell receptor beta chains from one sample in a study of T cells in Graves' hyperthyroidism and ophthalmopathy. TCRdb reprocessed the multiplex PCR reads via MiXCR and lists one record per CDR3 protein. Altogether some 300,000 distinct CDR3 sequences are present, roughly 17% being singletons, with the ten largest covering 33%. The specimen sequenced was blood. The receptors shown here come from a man aged 30-40 years with Graves' hyperthyroidism. Each CDR3 is given with its conserved first and last residue. Fields, in order: J gene, D gene, V gene, clone size, CDR3 DNA, CDR3 protein. A D gene is named only where the DNA matches it firmly. Rows may omit the clone size; those that give it use once, few, many or a size class.

TRBJ2-2	TRBD2	TRBV28	few	TGTGCCAGCAGCCGGACTAGCGCCGCCGGGGAGCTGTTTTTT	CASSRTSAAGELFF
TRBJ2-1	TRBD2	TRBV12-3/TRBV12-4	many	TGTGCCAGCAGTTTAGAGTTGTTTGGAGCGGGACGCCCAAACAATGAGCAGTTCTTC	CASSLELFGAGRPNNEQFF
TRBJ2-1	-	TRBV11-2	many	TGTGCCAGCAGCTTAGATCCCGGCAGAGAGCAGTTCTTC	CASSLDPGREQFF
TRBJ2-7	-	TRBV28	many	TGTGCCAGCAGGGCTCAGCCCCCGGACACCTACTACGAGCAGTACTTC	CASRAQPPDTYYEQYF
TRBJ2-1	TRBD2	TRBV24-1	many	TGTGCCACCAGTGACCCTGCGGGCGGGAGCAATGAGCAGTTCTTC	CATSDPAGGSNEQFF
TRBJ1-1	-	TRBV2	-	TGTGCCAGTCACATACTTTTGAACACTGAAGCTTTCTTT	CASHILLNTEAFF
TRBJ2-1	TRBD2	TRBV24-1	-	TGTGCCACCAGTGATTCCTCCCCCGGGGGGGAGGGAAATTACAATGAGCAGTTCTTC	CATSDSSPGGEGNYNEQFF
TRBJ2-7	-	TRBV5-1	many	TGCGCCAGCAGCTTGGGTCTGGGGGCAGAGGAGCAGTACTTC	CASSLGLGAEEQYF
TRBJ1-5	-	TRBV30	-	TGTGCCTGGAGCCATGTAGCGGGAAGCAATCAGCCCCAGCATTTT	CAWSHVAGSNQPQHF
TRBJ2-1	TRBD2	TRBV6-2/TRBV6-3	-	TGTGCCAGCAGTTTTAGCGGGGGGGGAGTGGAGCAGTTCTTC	CASSFSGGGVEQFF
TRBJ2-7	-	TRBV4-1	many	TGCGCCAGCAGCCGAGGGGGCGAGCAGTACTTC	CASSRGGEQYF
TRBJ1-1	-	TRBV5-6	few	TGTGCCAGCAGCATACGCCACGGGAGTAAGGCTTTCTTT	CASSIRHGSKAFF
TRBJ2-3	-	TRBV24-1	many	TGTGCCACCAGTGACGCCGCAAAAGATACGCAGTATTTT	CATSDAAKDTQYF
TRBJ1-1	-	TRBV19	-	TGTGCCAGTAGTATCGGGGCAGCCTGGGGGATCTTT	CASSIGAAWGIF
TRBJ2-3	-	TRBV5-1	-	TGCGCCAGCAGCTTGGGTCGGGGACTCACAGATACGCAGTATTTT	CASSLGRGLTDTQYF
TRBJ2-7	-	TRBV4-2	few	TGTGCCAGCAGCCAAGGGGGTAGCGGCATTACCTACGAGCAGTACTTC	CASSQGGSGITYEQYF
TRBJ2-1	TRBD2	TRBV9	-	TGTGCCAGCACGACCCCTGCGGGGGGGAATGAGCAGTTCTTC	CASTTPAGGNEQFF
TRBJ2-5	TRBD2	TRBV6-1	few	TGTGCCAGCAGTGAAGGTCCTAGCGGAAGATGGACCCAGTACTTC	CASSEGPSGRWTQYF
TRBJ2-2	-	TRBV9	once	TGTGCCAGCAGCGCCGGGACAATAAACACCGGGGAGCTGTTTTTT	CASSAGTINTGELFF
TRBJ1-2	TRBD1	TRBV5-6	many	TGTGCCAGCAGCATTACAGGGGGCTTGAGAAATGGCTACACCTTC	CASSITGGLRNGYTF
TRBJ1-1	TRBD1	TRBV29-1	-	TGCAGCGTGAATACAGGGGACACTGAAGCTTTCTTT	CSVNTGDTEAFF
TRBJ1-6	TRBD1	TRBV10-2	few	TGCGCCACTTCTCCCGGACAGGGCAGGTTCTCACCCCTCCACTTT	CATSPGQGRFSPLHF
TRBJ2-1	TRBD2	TRBV7-6	many	TGTGCCAGCAGCTTAAGACTAGCAGCCTACAATGAGCAGTTCTTC	CASSLRLAAYNEQFF
TRBJ1-4	-	TRBV15	many	TGTGCCACCAGCCCCCGCCAACAGGCAACTAATGAAAAACTGTTTTTT	CATSPRQQATNEKLFF
TRBJ1-5	-	TRBV24-1	-	TGTGCCACCAGTCTTCAGCCCCAGCATTTT	CATSLQPQHF
TRBJ2-4	-	TRBV2	many	TGTGCCAGCAGTGCCAGGGTCGAAAACATTCAGTACTTC	CASSARVENIQYF
TRBJ2-5	-	TRBV7-9	many	TGTGCCAGCAGCTTAGAACAGTTCGGTGAGACCCAGTACTTC	CASSLEQFGETQYF
TRBJ2-2	-	TRBV19	many	TGTGCCAGTCTATCGGTTAACACCGGGGAGCTGTTTTTT	CASLSVNTGELFF
TRBJ2-1	-	TRBV30	many	TGTGCCTGGAGCGGGTGGGAGAGGATTGAGCAGTTCTTC	CAWSGWERIEQFF
TRBJ1-5	-	TRBV27	many	TGTGCCAGCAGTTTATTAGTGGAGGGTCCCAATCAGCCCCAGCATTTT	CASSLLVEGPNQPQHF
TRBJ2-7	TRBD1	TRBV5-1	many	TGCGCCAGCAGCTTGGGGGGGACAGCATACGAGCAGTACTTC	CASSLGGTAYEQYF
TRBJ2-2	TRBD1	TRBV19	-	TGTGCCAGTTCGGGACAGGGGTACAACACCGGGGAGCTGTTTTTT	CASSGQGYNTGELFF
TRBJ2-1	-	TRBV24-1	few	TGTGCCACCAGTGAATTCAATGAGCAGTTCTTC	CATSEFNEQFF
TRBJ2-7	-	TRBV19	-	TGTGCCAGTAGCAGCGAGGCGGGGAGCGACTACGAGCAGTACTTC	CASSSEAGSDYEQYF
TRBJ1-3	-	TRBV5-1	many	TGCGCCAGCAGCGGGGGCCTCTCTGGAAACACCATATATTTT	CASSGGLSGNTIYF
TRBJ1-5	-	TRBV27	few	TGTGCCAGCAGTTTATTGGGGGACAACAATCAGCCCCAGCATTTT	CASSLLGDNNQPQHF
TRBJ2-5	-	TRBV7-7	-	TGTGCTAGCAGCTTAGCGACTACAGAAGAGACCCAGTACTTC	CASSLATTEETQYF
TRBJ2-7	-	TRBV5-1	-	TGCGCCAGCAGCCAGATTACGGGCTACGAGCAGTACTTC	CASSQITGYEQYF
TRBJ2-2	TRBD1	TRBV4-1	-	TGCGCCAGCAGCCAAAGACCAACAGGGGTAGCCTGGTACACCGGGGAGCTGTTTTTT	CASSQRPTGVAWYTGELFF
TRBJ2-1	-	TRBV5-1	many	TGCGCCAGTAAAGCCGGGACGTCGAACAATGAGCAGTTCTTC	CASKAGTSNNEQFF
TRBJ1-6	-	TRBV4-1	-	TGCGCCAGCAGCCATAAATGGGACGAAGATTCACCCCTCCACTTT	CASSHKWDEDSPLHF
TRBJ2-1	-	TRBV13	many	TGTGCCAGCAGCCTGGAGGGTAGTGGCTACAATGAGCAGTTCTTC	CASSLEGSGYNEQFF
TRBJ2-5	-	TRBV2	few	TGTGCCACCGCGGGACTGACCCAAGAGACCCAGTACTTC	CATAGLTQETQYF
TRBJ2-1	TRBD1	TRBV12-3/TRBV12-4	few	TGTGCCAGCAGCGACAGGGGTTTAGGTGAGCAGTTCTTC	CASSDRGLGEQFF
TRBJ2-7	-	TRBV11-3	-	TGTGCCAGCAGCTTAGATCGGACAGCTTTGGCCTTC	CASSLDRTALAF
TRBJ2-7	-	TRBV4-1	few	TGCGCCAGCAGCCAACTGCAGGGATTCTCCTACGAGCAGTACTTC	CASSQLQGFSYEQYF
TRBJ2-2	-	TRBV5-1	many	TGCGCCAGCAGTATGATGGCCGGGAATACCGGGGAGCTGTTTTTT	CASSMMAGNTGELFF
TRBJ2-3	-	TRBV6-1	many	TGTGCCAGCATAGGCACAGATACGCAGTATTTT	CASIGTDTQYF
TRBJ2-2	-	TRBV2	many	TGTGCCAGCAGTCGGACCTCCGGGGAGCTGTTTTTT	CASSRTSGELFF
TRBJ1-2	TRBD1	TRBV12-3/TRBV12-4	many	TGTGCCAGCAATAGAGGGACAGGGGACTATGGCTACACCTTC	CASNRGTGDYGYTF
TRBJ2-7	-	TRBV7-2	many	TGTGCCAGCAGCTTAGCGCACGGCGGGAACTCCTACGAGCAGTACTTC	CASSLAHGGNSYEQYF
TRBJ1-2	-	TRBV28	many	TGTGCCAGCAGTTTACGGGGAAATACAGGGAACTATGGCTACACCTTC	CASSLRGNTGNYGYTF
TRBJ2-1	TRBD2	TRBV28	-	TGTGCCAGCAGCAGCCCGGGACTAGCGGCACCCAATGAGCAGTTCTTC	CASSSPGLAAPNEQFF
TRBJ2-7	-	TRBV19	-	TGTGCCAGTAGTATAGCTCTAGGCTACGAGCAGTACTTC	CASSIALGYEQYF
TRBJ1-2	-	TRBV2	many	TGTGCCAGCAGTGCAAATGGCTACACCTTC	CASSANGYTF
TRBJ1-1	-	TRBV10-1	-	TGCGCCAGCCCTGGCAAGGACAGACAAAACACTGAAGCTTTCTTT	CASPGKDRQNTEAFF
TRBJ2-5	TRBD2	TRBV5-1	many	TGCGCCAGCAGCTTGGCCGCAGCGGGGTCACAGGAGACCCAGTACTTC	CASSLAAAGSQETQYF
TRBJ1-3	-	TRBV20-1	few	TGCAGTGCTAGAGATGGGGCCCTATCTGGAAACACCATATATTTT	CSARDGALSGNTIYF